This T cell receptor beta chain came from a study of blood T cells in healthy people across ages (dated by TCRdb to between 2015 and 2017). Background for the entire study: Template switching captured roughly one uniquely barcoded TCR beta cDNA molecule per two T cells in model experiments. The donors were divided into four age groups: young (average around 17 years), middle-aged (about 40), aged (about 56) and long-lived (approximately 74). The study analyzed two additional independent replicas of 1 million unique cDNA reads from the same blood draw for two donors, one aged 18 to 30 and one aged 80 or older. To avoid experimental bias, donors of different ages were randomly spread across the sequencing lanes. Using deep sequencing normalized with unique cDNA molecular identifiers, the study measured how TCR beta repertoire diversity changes with age.

With regard to this clonotype: Its antigen is not yet known. Base qualities were left out, and no much larger clone turns up one base away.

Overall study outcomes, separate from this receptor: Because the CMV infection status of the donors was unknown, age-related changes in expanded clonotypes may potentially have been confounded. Observed TCR beta diversity correlated strongly with the percentage of naive T cells measured by flow cytometry. Conclusive comparison of naive and antigen-experienced compartments was prevented by the profiling of bulk unsorted PBMCs. Compared with the aged group, the long-lived group had more naive CD4+ T cells, fewer expanded clones and increased TCR diversity, suggesting age selection. Observed TCR beta diversity per million T cells fell roughly linearly with age, and a significant reduction was already apparent by age roughly 41. Estimates of total diversity based on one million sequenced T cells were considered lower bounds and underestimates.

Donors were 39 systemically healthy Caucasian individuals from Russia aged roughly 6 to 90 years. About 10 milliliters of peripheral blood were drawn from each donor into EDTA-treated Vacutainer tubes. Ficoll-Paque density-gradient centrifugation was used to isolate PBMCs, with at least 7 million per sample. Total RNA was extracted from PBMCs with Trizol reagent, with at least 5 micrograms obtained per sample. For every donor, an aliquot of PBMCs went through flow cytometry to measure the percentages of naive CD45RAhigh/CD27high T cells. CDR3 length: 17 amino acids, cysteine to phenylalanine. The kept DNA is CDR3 alone, 51 bases in frame from the first base. CDR1 and CDR2 are drawn from the germline V gene (reference sequence): DFQATT, SNEGSKA. Trimming at the junction amounts to 5 bases on V and 2 bases on J, and the germline ends lie 24 bases apart. Libraries came from 5' RACE. Reads for this sample came from an Illumina HiSeq 2500. A second PCR of roughly 7 to 11 cycles was performed with a sample-barcoded 5' primer and a J-beta primer mix. A unique molecular identifier was introduced onto each TCR beta cDNA molecule by a template-switch 5' adaptor carrying 12 random nucleotides. Each sample yielded at least 2.5 million CDR3-containing paired-end reads. The Mint cDNA synthesis kit, primed by a TRBC-specific oligonucleotide, was used to synthesize first-strand cDNA from all RNA. Following uracil-DNA glycosylase treatment, a first 18-cycle PCR with universal primers M1SS and BC2_uni_R was performed on all cDNA. The authors' analysis ran thus. For normalization, 1 million high-quality reads were randomly selected from each sample, with every read carrying a distinct molecular identifier. Instead of being binned into consensus sequences, reads that shared molecular identifiers were thrown out. CDR3 identification, clonotype clustering and error correction used MiTCR with a Q25 quality threshold and the strictest error-elimination algorithm. A nonparametric unseen species model using Euler transformation provided a lower-bound estimate of total TCR beta diversity. TCRdb trimmed public reads at Q25 via fastp, called clones via MiXCR and kept in-frame beta chains. A single entry per CDR3 protein holds the most common genes and DNA from its merged rows. The V and J calls here are based on TCRdb, not the publication. A total of under 800,000 distinct CDR3 sequences appear in this sample, about 21% of them only once. Around 3.4% of the sample lies in the top ten.

The sequence derives from a man in his 70s in good health. Sequenced input: blood. Recombination linked TRBV20-1 to TRBJ2-5; possibly the D gene is TRBD1, per 6 matching bases. The CDR3 region reads CSARPPLPGQNQETQYF. The DNA sequence follows: TGCAGTGCTCGCCCACCTTTACCGGGACAAAATCAAGAGACCCAGTACTTC.